These 2 T cell receptor beta chains were sequenced from one sample in a study of blood T cell repertoires in COVID-19. Measured with immunoSEQ multiplex PCR; TCRdb has only the in-frame clones, and not every one. The repertoire has around 70,000 clones, 86% of them found once; the top ten carry over 7.5%. Sequenced sample: peripheral blood. The receptors here all came from a man aged 25 to 40 with acute or convalescent COVID-19.

This clone showed up just a few times. The chain links TRBV28 to TRBJ1-5; D might be TRBD1 (6 bases). The V gene's germline CDR1 is MDHEN and CDR2 SYDVKM. The CDR3 sequence is 15 residues long. Deletions cut 5 bases from V and 0 bases from J, with 11 bases between. The CDR3 DNA sequence: TGTGCCAGCAGTGCTGGACAGTATAGCAATCAGCCCCAGCATTTT. This sequence encodes CASSAGQYSNQPQHF.

J is TRBJ2-7 and V is TRBV12-3 or TRBV12-4, with unresolved D. The V gene lost 3 bases and the J gene lost 9 bases, with 9 bases spanning the gap. The CDR3 consists of 11 residues. CDR3 amino acids: CASSFGPGQYF. For the CDR3, the DNA is TGTGCCAGCAGTTTCGGCCCGGGGCAGTACTTC.